Sequencing of this T cell receptor (beta chain) was carried out in a study of blood T cell repertoires in COVID-19. The method was immunoSEQ multiplex PCR; TCRdb's version includes in-frame clones alone and lacks a portion of them. Of around 100,000 clones in the sample, 90% are singletons; the top ten hold about 5.5%. Trimming removed 7 bases from V and 4 bases from J; junction bases left unmatched: 7. Germline V CDR1 and CDR2: LNHDA, SQIVND (reference sequence). The CDR3 is 15 residues long. The clonotype comes from a man between 45 and 60 years old with acute or convalescent COVID-19. The V call is TRBV19, the J call TRBJ2-2; TRBD1 matches at 9 bases. The specimen was peripheral blood. The CDR3 is CASKPQGAGTGELFF. CDR3 in DNA: TGTGCCAGTAAACCACAGGGGGCGGGCACCGGGGAGCTGTTTTTT.